This T cell receptor beta chain was captured in a study of blood T cell repertoires in COVID-19 (TCRdb year 2020). About the full investigation: The collaborator samples originated in the United States, Italy and Spain and spanned the acute and convalescent phases of COVID-19. The dataset comprised deeply sampled blood TCRbeta repertoires from subjects exposed to, actively infected with, or recovered from COVID-19. The prospective study material was composed of cDNA or gDNA derived from T cells, B-cell-depleted T cells, or PBMCs. Nearly every sample came with metadata listing a de-identified subject ID, COVID-19 status, age in years and sex. HLA class I and class II types, where available, came from metadata supplied by the sample provider rather than from assay-based typing. The samples were drawn from the first 160 participants of the ongoing ImmuneRACE study and from some 1,300 subjects provided by 6 global collaborators. The repertoires were released in a freely available public database meant as a resource for research on the immune response to SARS-CoV-2. Beyond this particular receptor, the publication reports: How much clinical and demographic metadata was included differed by source and by participant, and the metadata was provided uncurated.

Each collaborating institution followed its own protocols to collect whole blood in K2EDTA tubes. For TCRbeta analysis, collaborator samples were shipped as frozen whole blood, as isolated PBMCs, or as DNA extracted from either sample type. TCRbeta CDR3 regions were amplified from genomic DNA by means of the immunoSEQ Assay, a bias-controlled multiplex PCR. Processing in the source paper ran as follows. Within the assay, amplification of reference gene primers was used to estimate how many nucleated cells each sample contained. To quantify the absolute abundance of each unique TCRbeta CDR3 rearrangement, sequence reads were collapsed and filtered. Productive Simpson clonality was computed per sample as the square root of Simpson's diversity index over productive rearrangements. In its TCRdb copy, this immuneACCESS table keeps in-frame sequences only and misses some clones. Where compared with another copy, unresolved V genes explain less than half of these, and the others have no known cause. That table furnishes V, J and clone size, whereas the DNA furnished D and trimming. This sample gives tens of thousands of clones in total; around 72% of them show up just once. The leading ten clones occupy 2.5% to 3% of the sample.

The cysteine opens and the phenylalanine closes a CDR3 of 12 amino acids. The CDR3 DNA has 36 bases and is translated from base 1. The germline V gene sets CDR1 to ENHRY and CDR2 to SYGVKD. The V end loses 5 bases and the J end loses 8 bases, and a stretch of 10 bases separates them. Concerning this clone: Its antigen target is currently unknown. No quality values exist for individual bases; no much larger clone is one base distant.

The sample taken for sequencing was peripheral blood. This TCR was sampled from a human donor with acute or convalescent COVID-19. The donor label of this sample is uncertain. The chain was built from TRBV10-3 and TRBJ2-1; TRBD1 is perhaps the D gene, given 5 matching bases. The sequenced DNA: TGTGCCATCAGTCAGGGCGGACATGAGCAGTTCTTC. The translation is CAISQGGHEQFF.